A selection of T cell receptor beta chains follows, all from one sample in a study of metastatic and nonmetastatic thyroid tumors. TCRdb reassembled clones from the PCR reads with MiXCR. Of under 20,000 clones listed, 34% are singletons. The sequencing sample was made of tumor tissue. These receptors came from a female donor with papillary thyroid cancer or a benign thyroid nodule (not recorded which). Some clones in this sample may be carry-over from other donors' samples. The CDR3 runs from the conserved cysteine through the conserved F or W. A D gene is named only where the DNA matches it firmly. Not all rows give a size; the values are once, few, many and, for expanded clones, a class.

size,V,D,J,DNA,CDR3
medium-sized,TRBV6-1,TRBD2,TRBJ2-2,TGTGCCATCACGAGCGGGAGATGGACCGGGGAGCTGTTTTTT,CAITSGRWTGELFF
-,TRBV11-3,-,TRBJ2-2,TGTGCCAGCAGATCCCCCCCCGGCACTAACACCGGGGAGCTGTTTTTT,CASRSPPGTNTGELFF
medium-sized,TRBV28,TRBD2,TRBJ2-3,TGTGCCAGCAGTTCCCCGACCCCCCCTAGCGGAAGCACAGATACGCAGTATTTT,CASSSPTPPSGSTDTQYF
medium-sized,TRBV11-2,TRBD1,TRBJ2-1,TGTGCCAGCAGCTTAGCTGGGACAGATTACAATGAGCAGTTCTTC,CASSLAGTDYNEQFF
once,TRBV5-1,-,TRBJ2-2,TGCGCCAGCAACCCCACCCCCAACACCGGGGAGCTGTTTTTT,CASNPTPNTGELFF
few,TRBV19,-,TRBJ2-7,TGTGCCAGTAGTATAGTTGGAGACGAGCAGTACTTC,CASSIVGDEQYF
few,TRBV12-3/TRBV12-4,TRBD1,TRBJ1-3,TGTGCCAGCAGATCCGGGACAGGTTACTCTGGAAACACCATATATTTT,CASRSGTGYSGNTIYF
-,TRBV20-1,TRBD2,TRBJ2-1,TGCAGTGCTGGAGATTCGGGAGGGGACTACAATGAGCAGTTCTTC,CSAGDSGGDYNEQFF
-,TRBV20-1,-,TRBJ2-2,TGCAGTGCGGCAGAGCCGAACACCGGGGAGCTGTTTTTT,CSAAEPNTGELFF
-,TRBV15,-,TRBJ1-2,TGTGCCACCAGCCACGAGGGGGGGCGCGGGTATGGCTACACCTTC,CATSHEGGRGYGYTF
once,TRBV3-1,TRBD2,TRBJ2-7,TGTGCCAGCAGCCTAGGGACTAGCGGAGCCTACGAGCAGTACTTC,CASSLGTSGAYEQYF
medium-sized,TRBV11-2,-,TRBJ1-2,TGTGCCAGCAGCTTAGAGCGGGGGGCTAACTATGGCTACACCTTC,CASSLERGANYGYTF
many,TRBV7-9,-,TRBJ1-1,TGTGCCAGCAGCTTAGCAGTGAAGGGAACAGAAGCTTTCTTT,CASSLAVKGTEAFF
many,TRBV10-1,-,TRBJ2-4,TGCGCCAGCAGTGAGAAGAACCTAGCCAAAAACATTCAGTACTTC,CASSEKNLAKNIQYF
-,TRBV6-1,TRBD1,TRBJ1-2,TGTGCCAGCAGTTCCCCCCGACAGGGATCCTATGGCTACACCTTC,CASSSPRQGSYGYTF
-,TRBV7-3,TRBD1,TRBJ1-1,TGTGCCAGCATTGCCACAGGGGCGAACACTGAAGCTTTCTTT,CASIATGANTEAFF
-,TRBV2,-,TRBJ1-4,TGTGCCAGCAGTCTGTACACGGGAGGTGAAAAACTGTTTTTT,CASSLYTGGEKLFF
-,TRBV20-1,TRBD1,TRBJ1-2,TGCAGTGCTGGGAGACGGGACAGACAAAACTATGGCTACACCTTC,CSAGRRDRQNYGYTF
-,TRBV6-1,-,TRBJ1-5,TGTGCCTGCAGTGAGTCCGGGACGTACAATCAGCCCCAGCATTTT,CACSESGTYNQPQHF
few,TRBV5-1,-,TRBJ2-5,TGCGCCAGCAGCCCGGGGCAAGAGACCCAGTACTTC,CASSPGQETQYF
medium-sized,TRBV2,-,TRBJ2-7,TGTGCCAGCGGTAGCGGAACTACCTCCTACGAGCAGTACTTC,CASGSGTTSYEQYF
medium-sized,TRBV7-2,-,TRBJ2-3,TGTGCCAGCAGCCTACCCACCCGCACAGATACGCAGTATTTT,CASSLPTRTDTQYF
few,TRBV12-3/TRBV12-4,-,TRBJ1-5,TGTGCCAGCAGTTTAGATTTGGGGAATCAGCCCCAGCATTTT,CASSLDLGNQPQHF
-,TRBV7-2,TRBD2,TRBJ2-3,TGTGCCAGCAGCTTAGGGCTAGCGGGAGGGCGGAGCACAGATACGCAGTATTTT,CASSLGLAGGRSTDTQYF